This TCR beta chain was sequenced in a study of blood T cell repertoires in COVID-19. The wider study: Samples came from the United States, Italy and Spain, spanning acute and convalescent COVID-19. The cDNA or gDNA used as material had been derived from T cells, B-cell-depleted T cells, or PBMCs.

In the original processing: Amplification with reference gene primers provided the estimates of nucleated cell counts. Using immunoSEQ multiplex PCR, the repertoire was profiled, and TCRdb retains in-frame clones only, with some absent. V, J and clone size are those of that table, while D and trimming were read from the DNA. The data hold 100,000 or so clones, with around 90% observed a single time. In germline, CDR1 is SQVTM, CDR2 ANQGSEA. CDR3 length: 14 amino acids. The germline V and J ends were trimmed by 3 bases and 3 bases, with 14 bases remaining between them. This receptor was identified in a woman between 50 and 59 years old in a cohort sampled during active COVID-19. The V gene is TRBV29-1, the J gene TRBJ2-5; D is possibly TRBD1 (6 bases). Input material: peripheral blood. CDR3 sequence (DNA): TGCAGCGTTGACGGTACAGGGAAAGAAGAGACCCAGTACTTC. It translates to CSVDGTGKEETQYF.